The 14 T cell receptor beta chains listed next were all sequenced from one sample in a study of molecular identifiers for immune sequencing clone quantification. MiXCR was run by TCRdb on the PCR reads, yielding one entry per CDR3 protein. The sample carries 37,000 or so distinct CDR3 sequences, approximately 24% recorded once. Sequenced: naive CD8+ T cells from blood, with Jurkat cell RNA spiked in. Subset reported: FACS-sorted CD8+CD4-CCR7+CD45RA+ naive T cells. The receptors here all came from a human donor in good health. Some libraries in this study had Jurkat cell RNA spiked in.

This clonotype was found many times. The chain employs TRBV5-5 and TRBJ1-1; D perhaps matches TRBD1 (6 bases). There are 17 residues in the CDR3. CDR1 is SGHKS and CDR2 is YYEKEE in the germline V gene (reference sequence). Trimming removed 4 bases from V and 0 bases from J, with 19 bases in between. In DNA, the CDR3 is TGTGCCAGCAGCGCCTACCGGGACAACTCCATGAACACTGAAGCTTTCTTT. Translating it yields CASSAYRDNSMNTEAFF.

The table lists this clonotype with many counts. V and J are TRBV28 and TRBJ2-7, with D possibly called TRBD1 or TRBD2 (5 bases each). CDR3 length equals 15 residues. Germline V gene sequence: CDR1 MDHEN, CDR2 SYDVKM. Trimming removed 7 bases from V and 1 base from J, with 17 bases in between. The CDR3 DNA reads as TGTGCCAGCACCAGGGTGGATACTAGATCCTACGAGCAGTACTTC. Translation: CASTRVDTRSYEQYF.

This clonotype was picked up a small number of times. The J gene is TRBJ1-2, the V gene TRBV18; tentative D call: TRBD1 (6 bases). The CDR3 covers 13 residues. Looked up from germline, CDR1 is KGHSH and CDR2 is LQKENI. Deletions cut 2 bases from V and 7 bases from J, with 11 bases between. CDR3 sequence (DNA): TGTGCCAGCTCACCAACAGGGCTGAGTGGCTACACCTTC. Translation: CASSPTGLSGYTF.

This clonotype occurred many times. The chain employs TRBV5-6 and TRBJ2-1; D is ambiguous. Germline CDR1 SGHDT, CDR2 YYEEEE. V lost 7 bases and J 3 bases, leaving 11 bases between the germline ends. There are 13 residues in the CDR3. Here the CDR3 DNA reads TGTGCCAGCGGGCCGCAAAGCTACAATGAGCAGTTCTTC. Its protein is CASGPQSYNEQFF.

This clonotype has a count of ten or more. The rearrangement uses TRBV15 and TRBJ1-1, with a tentative D call TRBD1 (5 bases). From germline, CDR1 is LNHNV and CDR2 YYDKDF (reference sequence). This CDR3 has 14 residues. Trimming pared 3 bases from V and 0 bases from J, leaving 8 bases between. CDR3 DNA: TGTGCCACCAGCAGGATGGGGGTGAACACTGAAGCTTTCTTT. This gives the protein CATSRMGVNTEAFF.

This clonotype was observed many times. The rearrangement uses TRBV20-1 and TRBJ2-7, with 8 bases aligning to TRBD2. CDR3 size: 13 residues. Germline-derived CDR1 and CDR2 are DFQATT and SNEGSKA (reference sequence). The V segment lost 2 bases and the J segment 4 bases; nucleotides outside the gene matches: 4. The CDR3 sequence is CSARPTGGYEQYF. Here the CDR3 DNA reads TGCAGTGCTAGACCGACGGGAGGGTACGAGCAGTACTTC.

This clonotype showed up just a few times. This rearrangement joins TRBV27 to TRBJ2-7; 9 bases are shared with TRBD1. J lost 3 bases, V lost 5 bases, and 11 bases had no gene match. CDR1 and CDR2 from the germline V gene are MNHEY and SMNVEV (reference sequence). The CDR3 extends over 16 amino acids. The CDR3 bases are TGTGCCAGCAGTCACATCTCCGGGACAGGGATCTACGAGCAGTACTTC. This encodes CASSHISGTGIYEQYF.

This clonotype has ten or more counts. The CDR3 nucleotides read TGTGCCAGCACCTACCTCCGGGACAACCACACAGATACGCAGTATTTT. It encodes CASTYLRDNHTDTQYF. The chain uses TRBV28 and TRBJ2-3; weak D call: TRBD1 (6 bases). From germline, CDR1 is MDHEN and CDR2 SYDVKM. The CDR3 is made up of 16 amino acids. Trimming took 7 bases from V and 2 from J, leaving 19 bases between them.

As concerns this clonotype: Being one base from a much bigger clone, this may be a read error. The chain employs TRBV27 and TRBJ2-3; 8 bases map to TRBD1. V was clipped by 3 bases and J by 5 bases; unmatched bases: 13. This CDR3 spans 17 amino acids. Germline loops: CDR1 MNHEY, CDR2 SMNVEV (reference sequence). CDR3 bases: TGTGCCAGCAGTTTGAGACAGGGGACGGACGCTGTAGATACGCAGTATTTT. Amino acid sequence: CASSLRQGTDAVDTQYF.

To note about this clonotype: This may be a read error: a much more frequent sequence differs by one nucleotide. This sequence joins TRBV6-2 or TRBV6-3 and TRBJ2-1; D gene ambiguous. V lost 0 bases and J 5 bases, leaving 5 bases between the germline ends. The CDR3 totals 13 residues. Per germline, CDR1 MNHEY and CDR2 SVGEGT. The CDR3 sequence is CASSYSRHNEQFF. The CDR3 DNA sequence: TGTGCCAGCAGTTACTCTAGGCACAATGAGCAGTTCTTC.

This clonotype was found many times. V is TRBV12-3 or TRBV12-4 and J is TRBJ2-3; the D call may be TRBD1 or TRBD2 (5 bases each). The CDR3 runs to 12 residues. V lost 5 bases and J lost 12, with 15 bases in between. The CDR3 nucleotides read TGTGCCAGCAGTACAACCGGGACGCCTCAGTATTTT. Translated, it gives CASSTTGTPQYF.

The J gene is TRBJ2-5, the V gene TRBV7-2, with 9 nucleotides matching TRBD1. With V trimmed by 5 bases and J by 4 bases, 11 bases remained unmatched. The germline CDR1 and CDR2 sequences are SGHTA and FQGNSA. CDR3 size: 16 residues. CDR3 coding DNA: TGTGCCAGCAGCCTAACACCACCGGGACAGGGAGAGACCCAGTACTTC. The encoded protein is CASSLTPPGQGETQYF.

The chain couples TRBV21-1 to TRBJ2-1. TRBV21-1 is a pseudogene locus. CDR3 length: 15 residues. The CDR3 DNA is TGTGCCAGCATCCGAACTGGGAGCTCCTACAATGAGCAGTTCTTC. Translation gives CASIRTGSSYNEQFF.

As regards this clonotype: With a much larger clone just one base away, this may be a read error. The gene calls are TRBV9 and TRBJ1-5; tentative D call: TRBD1 (5 bases). CDR3 size: 15 residues. V lost 3 bases and J lost 6, with 16 bases in between. Looked up from germline, CDR1 is SGDLS and CDR2 is YYNGEE. In nucleotides, the CDR3 is TGTGCCAGCAGCGCGGGACGGGGGTTCACTCAGCCCCAGCATTTT. This codes for CASSAGRGFTQPQHF.